Presented here are 23 T cell receptor beta chains from one specimen sequenced in a study of T cell repertoires in cytomegalovirus infection. MiXCR, applied by TCRdb to the reads, yields one record per CDR3 protein. The sample yields 600,000 to 800,000 distinct CDR3 sequences, approximately 25% seen once. The sequenced sample was CD8+ T cells from PBMCs. These receptors all come from a human donor in good health (CMV status not recorded). Some clones in this sample may be carry-over from other donors' samples.

CDR3: CASTVGGETQYF. CDR3 sequence (DNA): TGTGCCAGCACCGTTGGCGGGGAGACCCAGTACTTC. V is TRBV7-6 and J is TRBJ2-5, with D possibly being TRBD2 (5 bases). The CDR3 totals 12 residues. Looked up from germline, CDR1 is SGHVS and CDR2 is FNYEAQ. The germline V and J ends were trimmed by 7 bases and 5 bases, with 11 bases remaining between them.

The chain has TRBV11-2 and TRBJ1-2; 12 bases align to TRBD1. Germline lookup yields CDR1 SGHAT and CDR2 FQNNGV. V was clipped by 5 bases and J by 7 bases; unmatched bases: 8. This CDR3 region has 15 residues. CDR3 protein: CASSLPWGQGAGYTF. DNA for the CDR3: TGTGCCAGCAGCCTCCCCTGGGGACAGGGGGCTGGCTACACCTTC.

This clonotype was seen a handful of times. V is TRBV7-9 and J is TRBJ1-1, with D hard to call. Germline assignment: CDR1 SEHNR and CDR2 FQNEAQ (reference sequence). This CDR3 is 15 amino acids long. Trimming removed 2 bases at V and 0 bases at J, with 10 bases between. The CDR3 spells CASSLTTSMNTEAFF. The CDR3 DNA sequence: TGTGCCAGCAGCTTAACGACGTCCATGAACACTGAAGCTTTCTTT.

The chain employs TRBV28 and TRBJ2-1; TRBD2 is a possible D gene (5 bases). The germline V and J ends were trimmed by 7 bases and 2 bases, with 15 bases remaining between them. Germline CDR1 and CDR2: MDHEN and SYDVKM. The CDR3 sequence is 15 residues long. The CDR3 bases are TGTGCCAGCATTACTTCAGCGGTTACCTACAATGAGCAGTTCTTC. It is translated as CASITSAVTYNEQFF.

This rearrangement joins TRBV7-2 to TRBJ2-3, with 8 bases matching TRBD1. The ends lost 4 bases at V and 8 bases at J; junction bases unmatched: 14. CDR3 length: 16 amino acids. CDR1 is SGHTA, CDR2 FQGNSA, per germline. The CDR3, as DNA: TGTGCCAGCAGCTCGACCCAGGGGGCCCCGAGAGGTACGCAGTATTTT. As protein: CASSSTQGAPRGTQYF. The entire variable domain, with the rest obtained from reference TRBV7-2 and TRBJ2-3, is as follows: GAGVSQSPSNKVTEKGKDVELRCDPISGHTALYWYRQSLGQGLEFLIYFQGNSAPDKSGLPSDRFSAERTGGSVSTLTIQRTQQEDSAVYLCASSSTQGAPRGTQYFGPGTRLTVL.

This clonotype was counted between two and nine times. J is TRBJ2-1 and V is TRBV6-5; D gene ambiguous. The CDR3 contains 15 residues. Deletions cut 5 bases from V and 7 bases from J, with 18 bases between. From germline, CDR1 is MNHEY and CDR2 SVGAGI. The CDR3 nucleotides read TGTGCCAGCAGTGAACTGAGGTGGGGAACGAATGAGCAGTTCTTC. It translates to CASSELRWGTNEQFF.

This clonotype has just a few counts. This chain joins TRBV27 and TRBJ1-5, with a possible D match to TRBD1 (5 bases). V was pared by 6 bases and J by 2 bases, with 14 bases between. Germline V gene lookup returns CDR1 MNHEY and CDR2 SMNVEV (reference sequence). The CDR3 is 15 amino acids. The CDR3 nucleotides are TGTGCCAGCAGGCAGGGTGGGTTAGGCAATCAGCCCCAGCATTTT. Translated, it gives CASRQGGLGNQPQHF.

The chain has TRBV20-1 and TRBJ2-1; D gene uncertain. The CDR3 is 14 residues long. CDR1 is DFQATT and CDR2 is SNEGSKA in the germline V gene (reference sequence). V was clipped by 5 bases and J by 8 bases, with 19 bases between them. The CDR3 protein is CSAGSSHISDEQFF. As DNA, the CDR3 is TGCAGTGCTGGATCAAGCCACATCTCCGATGAGCAGTTCTTC.

This clonotype was observed a handful of times. This chain connects TRBV14 to TRBJ2-7, with D perhaps assigned TRBD1 or TRBD2 (5 bases each). Per germline, CDR1 SGHDN and CDR2 FVKESK. There are 14 residues in the CDR3. Trimming shortened V by 4 bases and J by 5 bases, and 15 bases separated the two germline ends. CDR3 amino acids: CASSPRQMGHEQYF. The CDR3 coding sequence is TGTGCCAGCAGCCCCCGTCAAATGGGACACGAGCAGTACTTC. Full variable domain (remainder filled in from reference TRBV14 and TRBJ2-7): EAGVTQFPSHSVIEKGQTVTLRCDPISGHDNLYWYRRVMGKEIKFLLHFVKESKQDESGMPNNRFLAERTGGTYSTLKVQPAELEDSGVYFCASSPRQMGHEQYFGPGTRLTVT.

This chain joins TRBV27 and TRBJ2-1; 12 bases align to TRBD2. Germline values: CDR1 MNHEY, CDR2 SMNVEV (reference sequence). The ends lost 6 bases at V and 9 bases at J; junction bases unmatched: 9. The CDR3 loop spans 15 amino acids. This CDR3 reads CASSTSGGRSAEQFF. The CDR3 DNA sequence: TGTGCCAGCAGCACTAGCGGGGGGAGGTCCGCTGAGCAGTTCTTC.

This clonotype was recorded many times. J is TRBJ1-2 and V is TRBV19, with a tentative D call TRBD1 (5 bases). Trimming removed 5 bases from V and 2 bases from J, with 12 bases in between. The CDR3 is 14 residues long. Germline CDR1 LNHDA, CDR2 SQIVND (reference sequence). The DNA of the CDR3 is TGTGCCAGTAGTCCGGGACGGGGGAACTATGGCTACACCTTC. Translation gives CASSPGRGNYGYTF.

This clonotype was counted between two and nine times. V usage is TRBV12-3 or TRBV12-4 and J usage is TRBJ2-1; D unclear. This CDR3 contains 17 residues. Trimming cost V 3 bases and J 2 bases, with 17 bases left between them. The CDR3 is CASSFLPISHTYNEQFF. The CDR3 nucleotides read TGTGCCAGCAGTTTTCTCCCGATTTCTCACACCTACAATGAGCAGTTCTTC.

The sample holds a few counts of this clonotype. The chain is built from TRBV9 and TRBJ2-5; D call uncertain. The germline V gene has CDR1 SGDLS and CDR2 YYNGEE. With 4 bases removed from V and 0 bases from J, the gap between germline ends came to 13 bases. The CDR3 spans 15 residues. This CDR3 is CASSPGSGHQETQYF. As DNA, the CDR3 is TGTGCCAGCAGCCCAGGTTCGGGTCACCAAGAGACCCAGTACTTC.

The rearrangement links TRBV6-2 or TRBV6-3 to TRBJ2-1; no firm D call. The germline V gene encodes CDR1 MNHEY and CDR2 SVGEGT. V lost 2 bases and J 9 bases, leaving 11 bases between the germline ends. The CDR3 consists of 13 residues. In DNA form, the CDR3 reads TGTGCCAGCAGTTACCCGGCGTTTGGTGAGCAGTTCTTC. Translated, it gives CASSYPAFGEQFF.

This clonotype was picked up a small number of times. The chain has TRBV29-1 and TRBJ1-4; D perhaps matches TRBD1 (5 bases). V dropped 2 bases and J dropped 8 bases, with 15 bases sitting between them. Germline values: CDR1 SQVTM, CDR2 ANQGSEA. This CDR3 region has 14 residues. CDR3 DNA sequence: TGCAGCGTTGAATTACCGGGGCAAGGAGAAAAACTGTTTTTT. It translates to CSVELPGQGEKLFF. The complete variable domain, with remaining parts taken from reference TRBV29-1 and TRBJ1-4, reads SAVISQKPSRDICQRGTSLTIQCQVDSQVTMMFWYRQQPGQSLTLIATANQGSEATYESGFVIDKFPISRPNLTFSTLTVSNMSPEDSSIYLCSVELPGQGEKLFFGSGTQLSVL.

This clonotype has more than one count but fewer than ten. CDR3 nucleotide sequence: TGTGCCAGCAGCTTAAAGGGGTTATACGAGCAGTACTTC. This encodes CASSLKGLYEQYF. This chain joins TRBV7-9 and TRBJ2-7, with TRBD1 as a possible D gene (5 bases). CDR3 length equals 13 residues. CDR1 is SEHNR and CDR2 is FQNEAQ in the germline V gene (reference sequence). V gave up 2 bases and J gave up 4 bases, with 9 bases separating them.

This clonotype has ten or more counts. The rearrangement links TRBV2 to TRBJ2-1; TRBD2 might be the D (6 bases). V was pared by 7 bases and J by 8 bases, with 18 bases between. This CDR3 is 14 amino acids long. Germline lookup yields CDR1 SNHLY and CDR2 FYNNEI. The CDR3 region has the DNA TGTGCCAGCATAAGAGCGGGCAGGTCAGATGAGCAGTTCTTC. This sequence encodes CASIRAGRSDEQFF. The full variable domain, completed using reference TRBV2 and TRBJ2-1, is EPEVTQTPSHQVTQMGQEVILRCVPISNHLYFYWYRQILGQKVEFLVSFYNNEISEKSEIFDDQFSVERPDGSNFTLKIRSTKLEDSAMYFCASIRAGRSDEQFFGPGTRLTVL.

This clonotype was detected ten times or more. The rearrangement uses TRBV4-1 and TRBJ1-1; no clear D. Looked up from germline, CDR1 is MGHRA and CDR2 is YSYEKL. This CDR3 spans 14 amino acids. V was trimmed by 2 bases and J by 6 bases, leaving 13 bases between them. DNA for the CDR3: TGCGCCAGCAGCCAACGGCCGGGCGGGGCTGAAGCTTTCTTT. It translates to CASSQRPGGAEAFF.

This chain uses TRBV7-9 with TRBJ2-5; D is unclear. Deletions cut 5 bases from V and 1 base from J, with 14 bases between. The CDR3 sequence is 15 residues long. CDR1 and CDR2 (germline): SEHNR, FQNEAQ (reference sequence). CDR3 DNA: TGTGCCAGCAGCAGCGTAGGGCAGGTCCAAGAGACCCAGTACTTC. Translation: CASSSVGQVQETQYF.

This rearrangement joins TRBV29-1 to TRBJ1-2; D uncertain. The CDR3 is made up of 12 amino acids. Per the germline V gene, CDR1 is SQVTM and CDR2 is ANQGSEA. The V end was cut by 3 bases, the J end by 2 bases, with 7 bases between. The CDR3 is CSVDTRNYGYTF. The CDR3 nucleotides are TGCAGCGTTGATACCAGAAACTATGGCTACACCTTC.

The J gene is TRBJ2-7, the V gene TRBV20-1; 8 bases agree with TRBD2. This CDR3 is built from 15 residues. With 0 bases clipped from V and 7 bases from J, the junction kept 11 bases outside the gene matches. In germline, CDR1 is DFQATT, CDR2 SNEGSKA (reference sequence). This CDR3 reads CSARDRQRGIGEQYF. The CDR3 nucleotides are TGCAGTGCTAGAGACCGCCAGCGGGGGATCGGAGAGCAGTACTTC.

The chain uses TRBV7-6 and TRBJ2-1; the match to TRBD2 covers 13 bases. This CDR3 has 21 amino acids. Per the germline V gene, CDR1 is SGHVS and CDR2 is FNYEAQ. The V and J ends lost 5 bases and 0 bases, in that order; junction bases with no gene match: 16. The DNA of the CDR3 is TGTGCCAGCAGCCAATTTAGACCGGGACTAGCGGGGAGAAGCTCCTACAATGAGCAGTTCTTC. It translates to CASSQFRPGLAGRSSYNEQFF.

This clonotype has at least ten counts. This rearrangement joins TRBV7-8 to TRBJ1-5; 8 positions agree with TRBD1. CDR1 is SGHVS and CDR2 is FQNEAQ in the germline V gene. Unmatched junction bases numbered 8, after V lost 2 bases and J lost 5 bases. This CDR3 is 16 amino acids long. CDR3 sequence (DNA): TGTGCCAGCAGCTTAATGTGGACAGGGTGGGATCAGCCCCAGCATTTT. Protein sequence: CASSLMWTGWDQPQHF.